The entry below describes one T cell receptor (beta chain). Within the sample, other DNA sequences also encode this same CDR3. This record comes from a study of blood T cell repertoires in COVID-19. Whole-study context: Specimens from acute and convalescent COVID-19 originated in the United States, Italy and Spain. T cells, B-cell-depleted T cells, or PBMCs provided the cDNA or gDNA that served as material.

Original methodology: The assay estimated nucleated cells by amplifying reference gene primers. Measured with immunoSEQ multiplex PCR; TCRdb has only the in-frame clones, and not every one. The V and J calls and clone size are taken from that table; D and trimming were inferred from the DNA. The sample contains fewer than 300,000 clones, 91% of which appear only once. The CDR3 runs 14 residues. Germline lookup yields CDR1 SGDLS and CDR2 YYNGEE. V gave up 2 bases and J gave up 0 bases; unmatched junction bases: 1. The chain carries TRBV9 and TRBJ1-2, with TRBD1 matching 7 bases. The receptor comes from a person aged 18 to 35 with COVID-19, enrolled during active disease. The specimen was peripheral blood. The CDR3 region has the DNA TGTGCCAGCAGCGTCCAGGGGGCTAACTATGGCTACACCTTC. This codes for CASSVQGANYGYTF.